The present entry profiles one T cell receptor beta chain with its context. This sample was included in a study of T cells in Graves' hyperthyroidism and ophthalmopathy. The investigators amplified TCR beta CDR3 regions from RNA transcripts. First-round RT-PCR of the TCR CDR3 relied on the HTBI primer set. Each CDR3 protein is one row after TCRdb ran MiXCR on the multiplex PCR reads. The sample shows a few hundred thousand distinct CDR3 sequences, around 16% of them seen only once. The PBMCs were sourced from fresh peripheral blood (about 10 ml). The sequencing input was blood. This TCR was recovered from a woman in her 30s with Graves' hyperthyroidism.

CDR3 sequence reads: CAIRGGSSYNEQFF. In nucleotides, the CDR3 is TGTGCCATCAGGGGGGGTAGCTCCTACAATGAGCAGTTCTTC. V usage is TRBV10-3 and J usage is TRBJ2-1, with TRBD2 as a possible D gene (6 bases). Germline V gene data show CDR1 as ENHRY and CDR2 as SYGVKD. V was cut by 6 bases and J by 0 bases, with 9 bases left in between. The CDR3 is made up of 14 amino acids.